Described below is a single TCR beta chain sequence and its context. This clonotype appeared a few times. The antigen this receptor binds is unknown. Base qualities were left out, and no much larger clone turns up one base away. Receptor amplification or capture employed RACE. The sequencer listed for this sample is NextSeq 500. During library preparation, unique molecular identifiers were attached to individual cDNA molecules so that TCRs could be counted in a quantitative, reproducible way. Both TCR alpha and TCR beta chains were sequenced from each blood RNA sample. The original methods were these. Samples had a median of approximately 96,000 TCRs, with a range from about 23,224 to 690,600. The Decombinator software suite was used to annotate the V, J and CDR3 of the TCR reads. For the PS versus PT1 abundance plots, all samples were subsampled to the same number of TCRs (28,000). Expanded TCRs were defined as absent before sensitization and observed at least eight times at the 2-week time point. Using fastp trimming at Q25 and MiXCR clonotype assembly, TCRdb reanalyzed the public sequencing data and kept in-frame beta chains. Rows with one shared CDR3 protein collapse into an entry with the most common genes and DNA. The V and J calls and clone size come from TCRdb's table, not from the authors' own analysis. For this sample there are over 70,000 distinct CDR3 sequences; less than 15% appear just once. Around 4.2% of the sample is held by the ten biggest clonotypes.

The data were obtained in a study of human T cells and chemical hapten exposure (dated by TCRdb to the early 2020s). Background on the whole study: For sensitization, 2% DPC in acetone was applied to a roughly 2 cm by roughly 2 cm area of upper inner arm skin. Patch tests used Finn chambers with 0.01% DPC on the upper back, scored after 6 days by International Contact Dermatitis Research Group standards. Blood for TCR sequencing was provided by twenty-nine alopecia patients at one to four time points (pre-sensitization, 2, 6 and 24 weeks). Libraries were pooled for sequencing, and variation in per-sample TCR yields was attributed mainly to small differences in library volumes within the pool. This study followed changes in the peripheral blood TCR repertoire in vivo during primary and secondary sensitization of alopecia patients to the hapten diphenylcyclopropenone (DPC). Throughout the roughly 24-week study period, patients were also given weekly therapeutic DPC doses on the scalp. Blood samples were taken from patients before sensitization (week 0) and at 2, 6 and about 24 weeks after DPC sensitization. The mostly female patient cohort included alopecia areata with under or over 50% scalp involvement, alopecia totalis and alopecia universalis.

What the research found in general, with its limitations: DPC sensitization did not change how many TCRs were above 1 in 1000 frequency, and no evidence was found of alterations in global repertoire structure. After repeated subsampling, changes were observed in the strength of the expansion versus patch-test correlation and in the threshold at which the correlation became significant. The number of PT1 expanded TCRs positively correlated with patch test score, significant at thresholds 8, 16 and 32 but not 4. Because every patient had alopecia, a presumed autoimmune disease, the patients' immune response might differ from that of healthy individuals. Significantly more large CDR3 similarity clusters were formed by expanded TCRs than by pre-sensitization or healthy control sets, consistent with antigen-driven responses.

The CDR3, cysteine through phenylalanine, is 17 amino acids long. This entry keeps only the CDR3 DNA: 51 bases, framed from base 1. Germline trimming amounts to 5 bases on V and 1 base on J, with 6 as the count of junction bases outside the gene matches. CDR1 and CDR2, looked up from the germline V gene, are SQVTM and ANQGSEA. The meaning of the sample's time point label: pre-sensitization, week 0. This specimen's treatment or condition label, per the study, means: therapeutic diphenylcyclopropenone sensitization with weekly scalp DPC. Blood at each patch-test visit was drawn before the patch test was applied. Patients were eligible if aged 18 to 70, diagnosed with alopecia and judged suitable for DPC therapy, and pregnant patients were excluded. Total RNA was isolated from unfractionated whole blood collected in Tempus Blood RNA tubes.

This TCR derives from a woman aged 45-65 years with alopecia areata. Some clones in this sample may be carry-over from other donors' samples. The rearranged chain carries TRBV29-1 and TRBJ2-2, and 14 junctional nucleotides match TRBD2. This specimen consisted of whole blood, obtained in connection with sensitization to the hapten diphenylcyclopropenone (DPC). This receptor carries the CDR3 CSVSGLAGALNTGELFF. The DNA sequence follows: TGCAGCGTTTCGGGACTAGCGGGAGCCTTGAACACCGGGGAGCTGTTTTTT.